This entry describes one T cell receptor (beta chain). Its antigen is unidentified. At one end the junction does not follow the germline gene, possibly because of a read error. Profiled with immunoSEQ multiplex PCR; TCRdb holds only in-frame clones, not every one. The table includes about 50,000 clones, roughly 88% detected once. The data derive from a study of T cell responses to AZD1222 COVID-19 vaccine. Study observations and caveats: Reportedly, close to half of spike-specific TCRs are directed against unmutated variant regions.

Germline CDR1 reads SGHAT; CDR2 reads FQNNGV. This CDR3 has 15 amino acids. The rearrangement joins TRBV11-2 to TRBJ2-7, with D unclear. This clonotype was sampled from an adult in good health. The specimen comprised peripheral blood, sampled on day 0 of AZD1222 vaccination. The CDR3 region has the DNA TGTGCCTGCAGTCGTGGGTGGCAGTTTTCCTACGAGCAGTACTTC. Its translation is CACSRGWQFSYEQYF.